This TCR beta chain stems from a study of sequential checkpoint blockade in melanoma. Study-level background: Randomization was 1:1 between first-line nivolumab→ipilimumab and ipilimumab→nivolumab. Maintenance nivolumab came after either treatment sequence.

The method was immunoSEQ multiplex PCR; TCRdb's version includes in-frame clones alone and lacks a portion of them. The sample holds around 15,000 clones, 90% to 95% seen once. Described treatment: randomized to nivolumab then ipilimumab (arm A) or the reverse (arm B). No patient had prior DNA-damaging chemotherapy. PBMC sorting kept live CD3+CD8+ cells without CD19 or CD56. This receptor was taken from a human donor with melanoma. Sequenced here: CD8+ T cells sorted from blood (inferred from file names), sampled from a patient given nivolumab and ipilimumab in sequence.

Here the CDR3 reads CASSPRLRSYEQYF. Here the CDR3 DNA reads TGTGCCAGCAGCCCCCGCCTGCGTTCCTACGAGCAGTACTTC. The V call is TRBV28, the J call TRBJ2-7; D ambiguous. The length of the CDR3 is 14 residues. The V end was cut by 6 bases, the J end by 1 base, with 13 bases between. The germline V gene has CDR1 MDHEN and CDR2 SYDVKM.